This T cell receptor beta chain stems from a study of blood T cells in healthy people across ages. V lost 5 bases and J lost 6; bases outside the gene matches: 8. The CDR3 spans 15 residues. Germline CDR1 is SEHNR and CDR2 is FQNEAQ (reference sequence). This clonotype was counted many times. Through a sample-barcoded 5' primer and a J-beta primer mix, a second PCR was run for roughly 7 to 11 cycles. TCRdb re-called the 5' RACE reads through MiXCR, storing one row per CDR3 protein. The sample yields fewer than 700,000 distinct CDR3 sequences, 40% to 55% seen once. This sequence was found in a man older than 75 in good health. Sequenced material: blood. V and J are TRBV7-9 and TRBJ1-2; TRBD1 matches 11 bases. DNA of the CDR3: TGTGCCAGCAGCCCCGACTGGGACAGGGGGAATGGCTACACCTTC. Protein product: CASSPDWDRGNGYTF.